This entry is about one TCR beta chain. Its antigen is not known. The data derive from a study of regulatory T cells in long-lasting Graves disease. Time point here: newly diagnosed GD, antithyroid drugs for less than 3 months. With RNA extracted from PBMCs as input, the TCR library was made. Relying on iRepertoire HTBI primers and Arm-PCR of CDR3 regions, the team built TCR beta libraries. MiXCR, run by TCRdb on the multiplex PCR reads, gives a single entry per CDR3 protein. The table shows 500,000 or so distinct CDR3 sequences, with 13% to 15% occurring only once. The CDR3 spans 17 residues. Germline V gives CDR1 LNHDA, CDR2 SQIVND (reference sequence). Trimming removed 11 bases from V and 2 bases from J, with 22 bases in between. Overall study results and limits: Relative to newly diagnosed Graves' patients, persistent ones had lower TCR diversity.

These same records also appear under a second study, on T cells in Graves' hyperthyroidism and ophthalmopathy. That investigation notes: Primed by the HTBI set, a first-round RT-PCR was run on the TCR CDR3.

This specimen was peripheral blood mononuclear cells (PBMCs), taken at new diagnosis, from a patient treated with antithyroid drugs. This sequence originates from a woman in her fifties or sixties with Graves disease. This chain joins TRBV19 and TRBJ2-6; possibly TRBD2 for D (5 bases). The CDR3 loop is CASGRAAPRAGANVLTF. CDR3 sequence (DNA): TGTGCCTCTGGGCGGGCAGCCCCAAGGGCTGGGGCCAACGTCCTGACTTTC.